This T cell receptor beta chain comes out of a study of blood T cell repertoires in COVID-19. Overall study context: Whether acute or convalescent, the COVID-19 samples came from the United States, Italy and Spain.

Profiled with immunoSEQ multiplex PCR; TCRdb holds only in-frame clones, not every one. The profile covers 110,000 or so clones, with around 83% appearing a single time and 7% to 9% taken by the ten largest. The junction had 9 bases not matched to a gene; V was cut back by 0 bases and J by 7 bases. This CDR3 is 16 amino acids long. Germline V gene data show CDR1 as SGHTA and CDR2 as FQGNSA. The sequenced material came from peripheral blood. The sequence was obtained from a woman of 80 years or more with active or convalescent COVID-19. The chain has TRBV7-2 and TRBJ2-3, with 8 bases aligning to TRBD2. For the CDR3, the DNA is TGTGCCAGCAGCTTAGCCTCGGCGGGAGGCCCCCATACGCAGTATTTT. Translating it yields CASSLASAGGPHTQYF.